The rows below give T cell receptor beta chains drawn from one sample of a study of CD8 T cells in ankylosing spondylitis. One entry per CDR3 protein results from TCRdb running MiXCR on the 5' RACE reads. The repertoire consists of approximately 540,000 distinct CDR3 sequences, with over 9.5% occurring once and the leading ten covering 6.8%. Material for sequencing was blood, either unsorted or a sorted T cell fraction (not recorded which). The receptors shown here come from a male donor with ankylosing spondylitis. Each CDR3 is given with its conserved first and last residue. A D gene is named only where the DNA matches it firmly. The size field is filled for only some rows; it gives once, few, many or a size class.

d_gene: -
abundance: -
v_gene: TRBV10-3
j_gene: TRBJ1-2
CDR3nt: TGTGCCATCAAACCCTCCTTCGGGGTGAGCTATGGCTACACCTTC
CDR3aa: CAIKPSFGVSYGYTF

d_gene: -
abundance: -
v_gene: TRBV7-9
j_gene: TRBJ1-5
CDR3nt: TGTGCCAGCAGTCCATCTGGGGGGCCCGGCAATCAGCCCCAGCATTTT
CDR3aa: CASSPSGGPGNQPQHF

d_gene: -
abundance: few
v_gene: TRBV9
j_gene: TRBJ2-3
CDR3nt: TGTGCCAGCAGCGTAGAGTCCGGAGGGGACACAGATACGCAGTATTTT
CDR3aa: CASSVESGGDTDTQYF

d_gene: TRBD1
abundance: -
v_gene: TRBV12-3/TRBV12-4
j_gene: TRBJ1-1
CDR3nt: TGTGCCAGCAGTTCACAGGGGGCCCCAGGAGCTTTCTTT
CDR3aa: CASSSQGAPGAFF

d_gene: -
abundance: -
v_gene: TRBV20-1
j_gene: TRBJ2-3
CDR3nt: TGCAGTGCTAGAGAAAGGCAGAGCACAGATACGCAGTATTTT
CDR3aa: CSARERQSTDTQYF

d_gene: -
abundance: -
v_gene: TRBV29-1
j_gene: TRBJ2-2
CDR3nt: TGCAGCGTTGAAGCGCCAAACGGGTACGGCGGGGAGCTGTTTTTT
CDR3aa: CSVEAPNGYGGELFF

d_gene: -
abundance: -
v_gene: TRBV29-1
j_gene: TRBJ2-1
CDR3nt: TGCAGCGTTGACACGGTACGATCCTACAATGAGCAGTTCTTC
CDR3aa: CSVDTVRSYNEQFF

d_gene: -
abundance: -
v_gene: TRBV15
j_gene: TRBJ1-4
CDR3nt: TGTGCCACCAGCAGTGCACTACCCTACGGAGCAACTAATGAAAAACTGTTTTTT
CDR3aa: CATSSALPYGATNEKLFF

d_gene: TRBD2
abundance: many
v_gene: TRBV3-1
j_gene: TRBJ2-4
CDR3nt: TGTGCCAGCAGCCTACAAGGGACTAGCGGCCCCAAAAACATTCAGTACTTC
CDR3aa: CASSLQGTSGPKNIQYF

d_gene: TRBD1
abundance: -
v_gene: TRBV5-6
j_gene: TRBJ1-2
CDR3nt: TGTGCCAGCAGCTTGGACCGGGGACAGCCGAACTATGGCTACACCTTC
CDR3aa: CASSLDRGQPNYGYTF

d_gene: -
abundance: many
v_gene: TRBV5-1
j_gene: TRBJ2-4
CDR3nt: TGCGCCAGCAGCTTGGAGGGTAGCCTGAGCATTCAGTACTTC
CDR3aa: CASSLEGSLSIQYF

d_gene: TRBD1
abundance: many
v_gene: TRBV2
j_gene: TRBJ1-5
CDR3nt: TGTGCCAGCAGTCCGACAGGGTCAGACCAGCCCCAGCATTTT
CDR3aa: CASSPTGSDQPQHF

d_gene: -
abundance: -
v_gene: TRBV27
j_gene: TRBJ2-7
CDR3nt: TGTGCCAGCAGTAGGGGTAGCTCCTACGAGCAGTACTTC
CDR3aa: CASSRGSSYEQYF

d_gene: -
abundance: -
v_gene: TRBV7-9
j_gene: TRBJ2-2
CDR3nt: TGTGCCAGCAGCGAGGCGGTAAACACCGGGGAGCTGTTTTTT
CDR3aa: CASSEAVNTGELFF

d_gene: TRBD1
abundance: -
v_gene: TRBV29-1
j_gene: TRBJ1-1
CDR3nt: TGCAGCGTCATACAGGGGGCCGGCACTGAAGCTTTCTTT
CDR3aa: CSVIQGAGTEAFF

d_gene: TRBD2
abundance: -
v_gene: TRBV20-1
j_gene: TRBJ2-7
CDR3nt: TGCAGTGTTCCAAGGACTAGCGGGAGGGTTGAGCAGTACTTC
CDR3aa: CSVPRTSGRVEQYF

d_gene: -
abundance: -
v_gene: TRBV25-1
j_gene: TRBJ2-3
CDR3nt: TGTGCCAGCAGTGAGGGGTTGCCAGATACGCAGTATTTT
CDR3aa: CASSEGLPDTQYF

d_gene: -
abundance: few
v_gene: TRBV30
j_gene: TRBJ1-2
CDR3nt: TGTGCCTGGAGTGTCTCGGGCTATGGCTACACCTTC
CDR3aa: CAWSVSGYGYTF

d_gene: -
abundance: -
v_gene: TRBV4-1
j_gene: TRBJ2-1
CDR3nt: TGCGCCAGCAGCCACCGGGGGGCGAAAGGAAACAATGAGCAGTTCTTC
CDR3aa: CASSHRGAKGNNEQFF

d_gene: TRBD1
abundance: few
v_gene: TRBV5-1
j_gene: TRBJ2-1
CDR3nt: TGCGCCAGCAGCATTCGGACAGGGTCCAACAATGAGCAGTTCTTC
CDR3aa: CASSIRTGSNNEQFF

d_gene: -
abundance: -
v_gene: TRBV4-1
j_gene: TRBJ2-2
CDR3nt: TGCGCCAGCAGCCTAAGTCATAGCGGCACCGGGGAGCTGTTTTTT
CDR3aa: CASSLSHSGTGELFF

d_gene: TRBD2
abundance: -
v_gene: TRBV14
j_gene: TRBJ2-1
CDR3nt: TGTGCCAGCAGCCAAAGGAGCGGGAGGGCCTTGGGCAATGAGCAGTTCTTC
CDR3aa: CASSQRSGRALGNEQFF

d_gene: -
abundance: -
v_gene: TRBV6-2/TRBV6-3
j_gene: TRBJ1-2
CDR3nt: TGTGCCAGCAGCACCTCAAGGGGGTCTTCCGCGGTGGGCTATGGCTACACCTTC
CDR3aa: CASSTSRGSSAVGYGYTF

d_gene: TRBD2
abundance: -
v_gene: TRBV7-2
j_gene: TRBJ2-7
CDR3nt: TGTGCCAGCAGCTTGGGGTGGACTAGCGGGAGATACGAGCAGTACTTC
CDR3aa: CASSLGWTSGRYEQYF

d_gene: TRBD1
abundance: few
v_gene: TRBV27
j_gene: TRBJ2-7
CDR3nt: TGTGCCAGCAGGGACAGGACCTACGAGCAGTACTTC
CDR3aa: CASRDRTYEQYF

d_gene: -
abundance: -
v_gene: TRBV3-1
j_gene: TRBJ1-3
CDR3nt: TGTGCCAGCAGCCCGACAGGAGACTCTGGAAACACCATATATTTT
CDR3aa: CASSPTGDSGNTIYF